This T cell receptor (beta chain) was recorded in a study of T cells after yellow fever vaccination. In the study overall: Any fraction with a low cell number was prepared using SMART-Seq v4 Ultra Low Input.

Study results and limitations: The booster saw the reappearance of most primary-vaccination clones (96% CD4, about 88% CD8). There was a possibility that FACS-sorted repertoires contained abundant clonotypes contaminating from the bulk population. A minor fraction of clonotypes spanned both CD4 and CD8 compartments.

At least ten counts were recorded for this clonotype. Its matching antigen is unknown. In TCRdb, the 5' RACE reads were re-called with MiXCR into one record per CDR3 protein. The repertoire holds 85,000 to 100,000 distinct CDR3 sequences, with approximately 5.5% as singletons. The CDR3 extends over 15 amino acids. CDR1 and CDR2 (germline): SGHAT, FQNNGV. The germline V and J ends were trimmed by 2 bases and 4 bases, with 12 bases remaining between them. The receptor's source is a man aged 18 to 35 who received the YFV17D yellow fever vaccine. V gene TRBV11-2 combines with J gene TRBJ2-1; perhaps TRBD1 as D (6 bases). The sequencing here drew on CD8+ T cells sorted from PBMCs, taken 10 days after the yellow fever booster vaccination. The CDR3 DNA follows: TGTGCCAGCAGCTTATACCAGGGGATATACAATGAGCAGTTCTTC. Translation gives CASSLYQGIYNEQFF.